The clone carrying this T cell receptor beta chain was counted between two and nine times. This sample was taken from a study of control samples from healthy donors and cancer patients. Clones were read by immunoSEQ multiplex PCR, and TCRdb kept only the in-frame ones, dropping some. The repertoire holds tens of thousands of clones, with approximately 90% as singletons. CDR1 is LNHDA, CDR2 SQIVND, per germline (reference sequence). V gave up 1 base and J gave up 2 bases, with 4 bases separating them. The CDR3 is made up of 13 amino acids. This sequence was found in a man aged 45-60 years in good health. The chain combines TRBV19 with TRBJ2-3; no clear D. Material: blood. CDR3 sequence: CASSIVDTDTQYF. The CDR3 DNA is TGTGCCAGTAGTATAGTGGACACAGATACGCAGTATTTT. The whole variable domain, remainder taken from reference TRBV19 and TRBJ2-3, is DGGITQSPKYLFRKEGQNVTLSCEQNLNHDAMYWYRQDPGQGLRLIYYSQIVNDFQKGDIAEGYSVSREKKESFPLTVTSAQKNPTAFYLCASSIVDTDTQYFGPGTRLTVL.